A single sample is the source of the 13 T cell receptor beta chains below, sequenced in a study of blood T cells in healthy people across ages (dated by TCRdb to between 2015 and 2017). The library was prepared using 5' RACE. For sequencing, an Illumina HiSeq 2500 was employed. A second PCR of roughly 6 to 11 cycles was run with a J-beta primer mix and a sample-barcoded 5' primer. TCRdb itself trimmed the public reads at Q25 with fastp, ran MiXCR and retained productive beta chains. Rows with a matching CDR3 protein are joined into one entry that keeps the most common DNA and genes. Across this sample there are 550,000 to 750,000 distinct CDR3 sequences, with roughly 20% seen only once. The ten largest make up 3.5% to 4% of the sample. The sample was blood. Receptors were obtained from a man in his 70s in good health.

This clonotype was counted between two and nine times. The rearrangement links TRBV12-3 or TRBV12-4 to TRBJ1-2; D is unresolved. The CDR3 sequence is 12 residues long. Trimming left V 6 bases short and J 3 bases short, with 8 bases between. The CDR3 sequence is CASSDGYYGYTF. The CDR3 DNA follows: TGTGCCAGCAGCGACGGATACTATGGCTACACCTTC.

The V call is TRBV4-1, the J call TRBJ2-4; no firm D call. Trimming cost V 0 bases and J 14 bases, with 20 bases left between them. Germline V gene lookup returns CDR1 MGHRA and CDR2 YSYEKL. The CDR3 spans 15 residues. The CDR3 DNA sequence: TGCGCCAGCAGCCAAGATCTGGGTGGGGATCCAGGAAAGTACTTC. This sequence encodes CASSQDLGGDPGKYF.

Many counts were recorded for this clonotype. The chain has TRBV4-1 and TRBJ2-1, with 7 bases matching TRBD2. The CDR3 length is 16 residues. The junction had 6 bases not matched to a gene; V was cut back by 1 base and J by 3 bases. Germline V gene data show CDR1 as MGHRA and CDR2 as YSYEKL. The CDR3 reads CASSQVRLAHYNEQFF. DNA of the CDR3: TGCGCCAGCAGCCAAGTAAGACTAGCTCACTACAATGAGCAGTTCTTC.

A few counts support this clonotype. The rearrangement links TRBV4-1 to TRBJ2-7, with no clear D. The CDR3 is 13 amino acids. The germline gives CDR1 MGHRA, CDR2 YSYEKL. V was cut by 4 bases and J by 3 bases, with 10 bases left in between. The CDR3 sequence is CASSPLLYYEQYF. CDR3 DNA: TGCGCCAGCAGCCCCTTGTTGTACTACGAGCAGTACTTC.

This clonotype was seen only a few times. A read error may account for a junction end that differs from germline. J is TRBJ2-1 and V is TRBV2, with D hard to call. This CDR3 has 15 residues. The germline gives CDR1 SNHLY, CDR2 FYNNEI. CDR3 in amino acids: CASSDWGSSYNKQFF. The CDR3, as DNA: TGTGCCAGCTCAGACTGGGGTAGCTCCTACAATAAGCAGTTCTTC.

A few counts support this clonotype. The chain links TRBV25-1 to TRBJ2-1, with TRBD1 identical over 8 bases. The J call may be mistaken, given a closer DNA end match to TRBJ2-5. Germline V gene lookup returns CDR1 MGHDK and CDR2 SYGVNS. The CDR3 spans 13 residues. The CDR3 DNA reads TGTGCCAGCAGTGGTACAGGGGGAGGGACCCAGTACTTC. As protein: CASSGTGGGTQYF.

The V call is TRBV5-1, the J call TRBJ2-5; 11 bases agree with TRBD1. TRBJ2-1 explains the end of the DNA better; the J call may be wrong. CDR1 is SGHRS and CDR2 is YFSETQ in the germline V gene. CDR3 length equals 16 residues. CDR3 loop: CASSLEGTGGRNEQFF. CDR3 DNA: TGCGCCAGCAGCTTGGAGGGGACAGGGGGGCGCAATGAGCAGTTCTTC.

This chain links TRBV5-1 with TRBJ1-1, with TRBD1 as a possible D gene (6 bases). Trimming cost V 4 bases and J 7 bases, with 14 bases left between them. Germline V CDR1 and CDR2: SGHRS, YFSETQ. The CDR3 has 13 amino acids. CDR3 coding DNA: TGCGCCAGCAGCCTGGACAGCCCAATTGAAGCTTTCTTT. Translation gives CASSLDSPIEAFF.

The genes are TRBV18 and TRBJ2-2; possibly TRBD1 for D (5 bases). Trimming removed 2 bases at V and 2 bases at J, with 9 bases between. CDR1 is KGHSH, CDR2 LQKENI, per germline. The CDR3 runs 15 residues. CDR3 in DNA: TGTGCCAGCTCACCATTCGACAGAAACACCGGGGAGCTGTTTTTT. Translation gives CASSPFDRNTGELFF. Using reference TRBV18 and TRBJ2-2 for the parts outside the CDR3, the full variable domain is NAGVMQNPRHLVRRRGQEARLRCSPMKGHSHVYWYRQLPEEGLKFMVYLQKENIIDESGMPKERFSAEFPKEGPSILRIQQVVRGDSAAYFCASSPFDRNTGELFFGEGSRLTVL.

This chain connects TRBV5-1 to TRBJ2-3, with no clear D. The CDR3 is 14 residues long. Deletions cut 2 bases from V and 4 bases from J, with 11 bases between. Per the germline V gene, CDR1 is SGHRS and CDR2 is YFSETQ. The CDR3 reads CASSFGQAPDTQYF. The DNA for the CDR3 is TGCGCCAGCAGCTTCGGCCAGGCCCCAGATACGCAGTATTTT.

V usage is TRBV7-2 and J usage is TRBJ2-5; D not resolved. With 5 bases removed from V and 2 bases from J, the gap between germline ends came to 12 bases. The CDR3 is 14 residues long. Germline V CDR1 and CDR2: SGHTA, FQGNSA. The CDR3 loop is CASSRIGVQETQYF. The CDR3 nucleotides read TGTGCCAGCAGCCGAATCGGAGTTCAAGAGACCCAGTACTTC.

This clonotype was counted at least ten times. The gene calls are TRBV5-1 and TRBJ2-2; D perhaps matches TRBD1 (6 bases). From germline, CDR1 is SGHRS and CDR2 YFSETQ. There are 15 residues in the CDR3. The ends were cut back, 5 bases at V and 0 bases at J, with 11 bases in the middle. CDR3 in amino acids: CASRAGDSNTGELFF. Written as DNA, the CDR3 is TGCGCCAGCAGGGCAGGGGATTCGAACACCGGGGAGCTGTTTTTT.

V gene TRBV29-1 combines with J gene TRBJ1-2; the D is unclear. Trimming cost V 6 bases and J 3 bases, with 17 bases left between them. Per the germline V gene, CDR1 is SQVTM and CDR2 is ANQGSEA. This CDR3 has 14 residues. CDR3 nucleotides: TGCAGCGTCGCCGGGCACCGAAATCACTATGGCTACACCTTC. It specifies CSVAGHRNHYGYTF.